The rows below give T cell receptor beta chains drawn from one sample of a study of vaccination and CD4 T cells after COVID-19. These TCRs are of unknown antigen specificity. TCRdb recomputed calls from the PCR reads with MiXCR, one row per CDR3 protein. In the table there are about 20,000 distinct CDR3 sequences, 23% of which are singletons. Sequenced material: cultured CD4+ T cells from blood. These TCRs come from a human donor with COVID-19. Each CDR3 is given with its conserved first and last residue. The order of the fields is V gene, D gene, clone size, J gene, CDR3 DNA, CDR3 protein. A D gene is named only where the DNA matches it firmly. Only some rows state a clone size, as once, few, many or a class for expanded clones.

v_gene: TRBV20-1; d_gene: NA; abundance: few; j_gene: TRBJ2-7; CDR3nt: TGCAGTGCTACCCCGGACAGTTACGAGCAGTACTTC; CDR3aa: CSATPDSYEQYF
v_gene: TRBV11-3; d_gene: NA; abundance: few; j_gene: TRBJ2-3; CDR3nt: TGTGCCAGCAGCTTAGTAAGGTGGGGGGCCACAGATACGCAGTATTTT; CDR3aa: CASSLVRWGATDTQYF
v_gene: TRBV12-3/TRBV12-4; d_gene: NA; abundance: few; j_gene: TRBJ2-2; CDR3nt: TGTGCCAGCAGTTTAGCGGGAGTAAACACCGGGGAGCTGTTTTTT; CDR3aa: CASSLAGVNTGELFF
v_gene: TRBV6-5; d_gene: TRBD1; abundance: medium-sized; j_gene: TRBJ1-2; CDR3nt: TGTGCCAGCAGTTACGGGGGGACAGATGGCTACACCTTC; CDR3aa: CASSYGGTDGYTF
v_gene: TRBV7-2; d_gene: NA; abundance: NA; j_gene: TRBJ2-7; CDR3nt: TGTGCCAGCAGCTTAGGGGGCGTGGAGGGCGAGCAGTACTTC; CDR3aa: CASSLGGVEGEQYF
v_gene: TRBV6-1; d_gene: NA; abundance: medium-sized; j_gene: TRBJ1-2; CDR3nt: TGTGCCAGCAGTGAAGATCCACGGCGTTCTGGCTACACCTTC; CDR3aa: CASSEDPRRSGYTF
v_gene: TRBV4-3; d_gene: NA; abundance: NA; j_gene: TRBJ2-7; CDR3nt: TGCGCCAGCAGCCAAGAAATCAAGCAGTGGTACGAGCAGTACTTC; CDR3aa: CASSQEIKQWYEQYF
v_gene: TRBV28; d_gene: NA; abundance: NA; j_gene: TRBJ1-1; CDR3nt: TGTGCCAGCAGTTTCGGGCAGAGGAACACTGAAGCTTTCTTT; CDR3aa: CASSFGQRNTEAFF
v_gene: TRBV19; d_gene: NA; abundance: few; j_gene: TRBJ1-2; CDR3nt: TGTGCCAGTAGTACCACCTTGGGGGGGCTAGGTGGCTACACCTTC; CDR3aa: CASSTTLGGLGGYTF
v_gene: TRBV20-1; d_gene: NA; abundance: medium-sized; j_gene: TRBJ1-3; CDR3nt: TGCAGTGCTAGAGAATACACCGGACGTGGAAACACCATATATTTT; CDR3aa: CSAREYTGRGNTIYF
v_gene: TRBV11-2; d_gene: NA; abundance: NA; j_gene: TRBJ1-1; CDR3nt: TGTGCCAGCAGCTTAGATTACGCGAACACTGAAGCTTTCTTT; CDR3aa: CASSLDYANTEAFF
v_gene: TRBV5-4; d_gene: NA; abundance: NA; j_gene: TRBJ1-1; CDR3nt: TGTGCCAGCAGCCCCGCCCAGGGGCTGAACACTGAAGCTTTCTTT; CDR3aa: CASSPAQGLNTEAFF
v_gene: TRBV7-2; d_gene: NA; abundance: NA; j_gene: TRBJ1-5; CDR3nt: TGTGCCAGCAGCTTAGCCATGGAGGGGTATCAGCCCCAGCATTTT; CDR3aa: CASSLAMEGYQPQHF
v_gene: TRBV20-1; d_gene: TRBD1; abundance: few; j_gene: TRBJ2-1; CDR3nt: TGCAGTGCTGACAGGGGTATAGAAAATGAGCAGTTCTTC; CDR3aa: CSADRGIENEQFF
v_gene: TRBV18; d_gene: NA; abundance: NA; j_gene: TRBJ2-1; CDR3nt: TGTGCCAGCTCACCAACTAGGAGCTCCTACAATGAGCAGTTCTTC; CDR3aa: CASSPTRSSYNEQFF
v_gene: TRBV25-1; d_gene: TRBD1; abundance: few; j_gene: TRBJ2-5; CDR3nt: TGTGCCAGCAGGGAGGGCCCCGACAGGGGGCAAGAGACCCAGTACTTC; CDR3aa: CASREGPDRGQETQYF
v_gene: TRBV2; d_gene: TRBD1; abundance: few; j_gene: TRBJ2-2; CDR3nt: TGTGCCAGCAGTGAACAGGGGGCGCGGACCGGGGAGCTGTTTTTT; CDR3aa: CASSEQGARTGELFF
v_gene: TRBV19; d_gene: TRBD1; abundance: few; j_gene: TRBJ1-6; CDR3nt: TGTGCCAGTAGGGACAGGGGCGGCTACAATAATTCACCCCTCCACTTT; CDR3aa: CASRDRGGYNNSPLHF
v_gene: TRBV2; d_gene: TRBD2; abundance: NA; j_gene: TRBJ2-7; CDR3nt: TGTGCCAGCAGTCCCGGACTAGGGCTATACGAGCAGTACTTC; CDR3aa: CASSPGLGLYEQYF
v_gene: TRBV20-1; d_gene: NA; abundance: few; j_gene: TRBJ1-1; CDR3nt: TGCAGTGACTTAGTAGGGGTTACTGAAGCTTTCTTT; CDR3aa: CSDLVGVTEAFF
v_gene: TRBV7-6; d_gene: NA; abundance: medium-sized; j_gene: TRBJ1-2; CDR3nt: TGTGCCAGCATATCAACGGGGTTGGACAGACCCTTCCCTCCCACCTTC; CDR3aa: CASISTGLDRPFPPTF
v_gene: TRBV7-8; d_gene: NA; abundance: NA; j_gene: TRBJ2-7; CDR3nt: TGTGCCAGCAGCCCCCGTGAGGGGCCTGCCTACGAGCAGTACTTC; CDR3aa: CASSPREGPAYEQYF
v_gene: TRBV15; d_gene: NA; abundance: NA; j_gene: TRBJ1-2; CDR3nt: TGTGCCACCAGCAGAGATTTCAGGGATGGCTACACCTTC; CDR3aa: CATSRDFRDGYTF
v_gene: TRBV12-3/TRBV12-4; d_gene: TRBD1; abundance: few; j_gene: TRBJ1-1; CDR3nt: TGTGCCAGCAGTCTGGGGACAGGGCTCACTGAAGCTTTCTTT; CDR3aa: CASSLGTGLTEAFF
v_gene: TRBV5-4; d_gene: NA; abundance: NA; j_gene: TRBJ2-7; CDR3nt: TGTGCCAGCAGAAAACCGGGGGGCTCCGACGAGCAGTACTTC; CDR3aa: CASRKPGGSDEQYF
v_gene: TRBV6-1; d_gene: NA; abundance: few; j_gene: TRBJ1-3; CDR3nt: TGTGCCAGCAGTGAAGGGCTCCAGGGAAACACCATATATTTT; CDR3aa: CASSEGLQGNTIYF
v_gene: TRBV30; d_gene: NA; abundance: NA; j_gene: TRBJ2-5; CDR3nt: TGTGCCGGTAGTAGGGCCCCGGACCAAGAGACCCAGTACTTC; CDR3aa: CAGSRAPDQETQYF
v_gene: TRBV19; d_gene: NA; abundance: NA; j_gene: TRBJ1-5; CDR3nt: TGTGCCAGTAGACTGGGTACCAATCAGCCCCAGCATTTT; CDR3aa: CASRLGTNQPQHF
v_gene: TRBV30; d_gene: NA; abundance: NA; j_gene: TRBJ1-3; CDR3nt: TGTGCCTGGAGTGTGACAAGGCCCGGCACCATATATTTT; CDR3aa: CAWSVTRPGTIYF
v_gene: TRBV10-3; d_gene: NA; abundance: NA; j_gene: TRBJ1-1; CDR3nt: TGTGCCATCAGTGCCCAAAGTACTGAAGCTTTCTTT; CDR3aa: CAISAQSTEAFF
v_gene: TRBV18; d_gene: NA; abundance: NA; j_gene: TRBJ1-3; CDR3nt: TGTGCCAGCTCACTAGGGACAGGAAACACCATATATTTT; CDR3aa: CASSLGTGNTIYF
v_gene: TRBV11-3; d_gene: TRBD1; abundance: NA; j_gene: TRBJ2-7; CDR3nt: TGTGCCAGCAATGGACAGGGAGGCGAGCAGTACTTC; CDR3aa: CASNGQGGEQYF
v_gene: TRBV7-2; d_gene: NA; abundance: few; j_gene: TRBJ1-4; CDR3nt: TGTGCCAGCAGCTTAGTTTGGGGGGAAAAACTGTTTTTT; CDR3aa: CASSLVWGEKLFF
v_gene: TRBV7-9; d_gene: TRBD1; abundance: NA; j_gene: TRBJ1-4; CDR3nt: TGTGCCAGCAGCTCTGGGACAGGGAATGAAAAACTGTTTTTT; CDR3aa: CASSSGTGNEKLFF
v_gene: TRBV10-2; d_gene: TRBD2; abundance: NA; j_gene: TRBJ2-3; CDR3nt: TGCGCCAGCAGCGGGTGGTTAGCGGGGGGGGGCACAGATACGCAGTATTTT; CDR3aa: CASSGWLAGGGTDTQYF
v_gene: TRBV19; d_gene: TRBD2; abundance: NA; j_gene: TRBJ2-3; CDR3nt: TGTGCCAGTAGCGAGGCGGGGGGGCGCACAGATACGCAGTATTTT; CDR3aa: CASSEAGGRTDTQYF
v_gene: TRBV14; d_gene: TRBD2; abundance: few; j_gene: TRBJ2-7; CDR3nt: TGTGCCAGCAGCCAAGTAGGCCGGGGGGGTTACGACGAGCAGTACTTC; CDR3aa: CASSQVGRGGYDEQYF
v_gene: TRBV20-1; d_gene: TRBD1; abundance: NA; j_gene: TRBJ2-7; CDR3nt: TGCAGTGCTTATAGCCCGTCCGGACAGGGAAACTACGAGCAGTACTTC; CDR3aa: CSAYSPSGQGNYEQYF
v_gene: TRBV7-9; d_gene: NA; abundance: NA; j_gene: TRBJ2-5; CDR3nt: TGCGCCAGCAGCTTGGAGGGCGGAGGGGGCCAAGAGACCCAGTACTTC; CDR3aa: CASSLEGGGGQETQYF
v_gene: TRBV20-1; d_gene: TRBD1; abundance: NA; j_gene: TRBJ2-7; CDR3nt: TGCAGTGCACCCCCGGGACAGGGCCTCGAGCAGTACTTC; CDR3aa: CSAPPGQGLEQYF
v_gene: TRBV6-5; d_gene: NA; abundance: few; j_gene: TRBJ2-7; CDR3nt: TGTGCCAGCGGTTTAAGGGGGGCCTCCTACGAGCAGTACTTC; CDR3aa: CASGLRGASYEQYF
v_gene: TRBV6-5; d_gene: NA; abundance: few; j_gene: TRBJ1-2; CDR3nt: TGTGCCAGCAGTTACTCCAGGGTAGCTAACTATGGCTACACCTTC; CDR3aa: CASSYSRVANYGYTF
v_gene: TRBV7-2; d_gene: NA; abundance: medium-sized; j_gene: TRBJ2-3; CDR3nt: TGTGCCAGCAGCTTATCAACCGGGCGGAGCACAGATACGCAGTATTTT; CDR3aa: CASSLSTGRSTDTQYF
v_gene: TRBV12-3/TRBV12-4; d_gene: NA; abundance: NA; j_gene: TRBJ2-1; CDR3nt: TGTGCCAGCAGTCCCGGGACAAAATCCTACAATGAGCAGTTCTTC; CDR3aa: CASSPGTKSYNEQFF
v_gene: TRBV30; d_gene: NA; abundance: medium-sized; j_gene: TRBJ1-2; CDR3nt: TGTGCCTGGAGTCACGACGGGACATCGGGCTACACCTTC; CDR3aa: CAWSHDGTSGYTF
v_gene: TRBV5-3; d_gene: TRBD1; abundance: NA; j_gene: TRBJ1-4; CDR3nt: TGTGCCAGAAGCTCGTGGACAGGGGCTAATGAAAAACTGTTTTTT; CDR3aa: CARSSWTGANEKLFF
v_gene: TRBV6-1; d_gene: TRBD1; abundance: few; j_gene: TRBJ2-7; CDR3nt: TGTGCCAGTTTCCCGGGACAGGGGTACGAGCAGTACTTC; CDR3aa: CASFPGQGYEQYF
v_gene: TRBV27; d_gene: NA; abundance: NA; j_gene: TRBJ2-1; CDR3nt: TGTGCCAGCAGTTCCCTACAGGGAAATGAGCAGTTCTTC; CDR3aa: CASSSLQGNEQFF
v_gene: TRBV25-1; d_gene: NA; abundance: NA; j_gene: TRBJ2-4; CDR3nt: TGTGCCAGCAGTGAATCCGGGTCCAAAAACATTCAGTACTTC; CDR3aa: CASSESGSKNIQYF
v_gene: TRBV14; d_gene: NA; abundance: NA; j_gene: TRBJ2-2; CDR3nt: TGTGCCAGCAGTCGGGGCACCAACACCGGGGAGCTGTTTTTT; CDR3aa: CASSRGTNTGELFF
v_gene: TRBV6-2/TRBV6-3; d_gene: TRBD2; abundance: few; j_gene: TRBJ2-7; CDR3nt: TGTGCCAGCAGTTACCTAGCGGGGGCCTACGAGCAGTACTTC; CDR3aa: CASSYLAGAYEQYF
v_gene: TRBV9; d_gene: NA; abundance: few; j_gene: TRBJ2-4; CDR3nt: TGTGCCAGCAGCGTAGTAGGGAGCAACATTCAGTACTTC; CDR3aa: CASSVVGSNIQYF
v_gene: TRBV20-1; d_gene: TRBD2; abundance: few; j_gene: TRBJ2-7; CDR3nt: TGCAGTGCTGGACTGGCGGGGGGGGGCTACGAGCAGTACTTC; CDR3aa: CSAGLAGGGYEQYF
v_gene: TRBV7-6; d_gene: NA; abundance: few; j_gene: TRBJ2-2; CDR3nt: TGTGCCAGCAGCCGCCCCGGGAGAGGAACCGGGGAGCTGTTTTTT; CDR3aa: CASSRPGRGTGELFF
v_gene: TRBV5-1; d_gene: TRBD1; abundance: NA; j_gene: TRBJ2-5; CDR3nt: TGCGCCAGCAGCTTAGGACAGGGACGACAAGAGACCCAGTACTTC; CDR3aa: CASSLGQGRQETQYF
v_gene: TRBV27; d_gene: NA; abundance: NA; j_gene: TRBJ2-5; CDR3nt: TGTGCCAGCAGTTTATCGCTTGCGGCGGTACAAGAGACCCAGTACTTC; CDR3aa: CASSLSLAAVQETQYF